Presented here are 28 T cell receptor beta chains from one specimen sequenced in a study of OX40 agonist ivuxolimab in advanced cancers. Sequencing was performed with immunoSEQ multiplex PCR; in TCRdb, only in-frame clones are kept and a portion is missing. This table holds under 60,000 clones, roughly 86% found once. The specimen comprised CD4+ or CD8+ T cells sorted from blood, sampled in a trial of the OX40 agonist ivuxolimab. The receptor source for this set is an adult with an advanced solid tumor such as melanoma, head and neck, liver or kidney cancer.

The rearrangement links TRBV5-1 to TRBJ2-2; no reliable D call. CDR3 length equals 13 residues. V lost 4 bases and J lost 1, with 5 bases in between. Germline CDR1 reads SGHRS; CDR2 reads YFSETQ. Here the CDR3 reads CASSAENTGELFF. For the CDR3, the DNA is TGCGCCAGCAGCGCTGAGAACACCGGGGAGCTGTTTTTT.

This chain joins TRBV7-9 and TRBJ2-3; perhaps TRBD2 as D (6 bases). Deletions cut 6 bases from V and 0 bases from J, with 16 bases between. This CDR3 has 16 residues. CDR1 and CDR2 (germline): SEHNR, FQNEAQ (reference sequence). CDR3 in amino acids: CASRRSGSYSTDTQYF. The CDR3 coding sequence is TGTGCCAGCAGAAGGTCCGGGAGTTATAGCACAGATACGCAGTATTTT.

V and J are TRBV10-3 and TRBJ1-2, with TRBD1 identical over 8 bases. CDR1 and CDR2 (germline): ENHRY, SYGVKD. Trimming took 8 bases from V and 6 from J; bases not matched to a gene: 2. CDR3 length equals 11 residues. The CDR3 sequence: CAIRTGHGYTF. The CDR3 DNA is TGTGCCATCCGGACAGGGCATGGCTACACCTTC.

The chain couples TRBV5-4 to TRBJ1-2, with D tentatively TRBD1 (6 bases). This CDR3 has 13 residues. V lost 4 bases and J lost 6, with 13 bases in between. The V gene's germline CDR1 is SGHNT and CDR2 YYREEE (reference sequence). The CDR3 DNA reads as TGTGCCAGCAGCCGGACAGCGGTAAATGGCTACACCTTC. Translation: CASSRTAVNGYTF.

V usage is TRBV6-6 and J usage is TRBJ1-5; 9 bases map to TRBD1. Per the germline V gene, CDR1 is MNHNY and CDR2 is SVGAGI (reference sequence). V lost 5 bases and J lost 6; bases outside the gene matches: 8. The CDR3 is 15 residues long. DNA for the CDR3: TGTGCCAGCAGTATGGGACAGGGCGTAATTCAGCCCCAGCATTTT. Protein product: CASSMGQGVIQPQHF.

CDR3 protein: CASSLSPSGRETQYF. The CDR3 DNA sequence: TGTGCCAGCAGTTTAAGTCCTAGCGGGAGGGAGACCCAGTACTTC. V usage is TRBV28 and J usage is TRBJ2-5; 11 bases map to TRBD2. Germline lookup yields CDR1 MDHEN and CDR2 SYDVKM. With 2 bases clipped from V and 5 bases from J, the junction kept 4 bases outside the gene matches. The CDR3 extends over 15 amino acids.

This chain joins TRBV7-9 and TRBJ2-5, with D uncertain. V was shortened by 5 bases and J by 2 bases, with 12 bases between the two germline ends. The CDR3 loop spans 14 amino acids. Germline-derived CDR1 and CDR2 are SEHNR and FQNEAQ (reference sequence). The CDR3 protein is CASSRLALQETQYF. The CDR3, as DNA: TGTGCCAGCAGCCGCCTGGCTCTTCAAGAGACCCAGTACTTC.

The chain uses TRBV10-2 and TRBJ2-1; the D is unclear. Trimming left V 3 bases short and J 10 bases short, with 7 bases between. The CDR3 contains 11 residues. Germline CDR1 WSHSY, CDR2 SAAADI. The CDR3 region is CASSDGSEQFF. In DNA, the CDR3 is TGCGCCAGCAGTGACGGTTCGGAGCAGTTCTTC.

The chain joins TRBV4-2 to TRBJ2-3; 8 bases align to TRBD2. The CDR3 spans 16 residues. V was pared by 5 bases and J by 6 bases, with 13 bases of the junction left unmatched. Germline CDR1 and CDR2: LGHNA and YNFKEQ. CDR3 sequence: CASSFPGLEAGDTQYF. CDR3 nucleotides: TGTGCCAGCAGCTTTCCGGGACTAGAGGCGGGGGATACGCAGTATTTT.

The table lists this clone with a count of one. This rearrangement joins TRBV11-2 to TRBJ1-6; D gene unclear. Trimming took 3 bases from V and 6 from J, leaving 15 bases between them. Germline CDR1 is SGHAT and CDR2 is FQNNGV. This CDR3 spans 16 amino acids. CDR3 sequence (DNA): TGTGCCAGCAGCTTTCATGGGATCGCGCGTAATTCACCCCTCCACTTT. Amino acid sequence: CASSFHGIARNSPLHF.

This clone has a handful of counts. The chain links TRBV6-5 to TRBJ2-7, with D unresolved. Germline CDR1 and CDR2: MNHEY and SVGAGI. The V end lost 0 bases, the J end lost 3 bases, and 12 bases lay between the germline ends. The CDR3 loop spans 15 amino acids. The CDR3 DNA is TGTGCCAGCAGTTACTCGTCGTACAGAATCTACGAGCAGTACTTC. This translates into CASSYSSYRIYEQYF.

This rearrangement joins TRBV2 to TRBJ2-5, with a possible D match to TRBD1 (6 bases). The J call could be wrong; TRBJ2-7 is a better fit for the DNA end. The CDR3 consists of 12 residues. Germline lookup yields CDR1 SNHLY and CDR2 FYNNEI. CDR3 sequence (DNA): TGTGCCAGCAGTGAGGGGGCAGACGAGCAGTACTTC. Translated: CASSEGADEQYF.

This clone appeared a single time. This chain uses TRBV4-1 with TRBJ1-1; 7 bases match TRBD1. Germline V CDR1 and CDR2: MGHRA, YSYEKL. With 1 base clipped from V and 0 bases from J, the junction kept 8 bases outside the gene matches. The CDR3 runs to 17 residues. CDR3 in DNA: TGCGCCAGCAGCCAAGTGTTCGGACAGGAGGTGAACACTGAAGCTTTCTTT. Protein: CASSQVFGQEVNTEAFF.

This clone was counted a few times. The same CDR3 arises from other DNA sequences in this sample as well. The V call is TRBV4-1, the J call TRBJ2-6, with 10 bases fitting TRBD1. CDR3 length: 18 amino acids. Trimming at V came to 4 bases and at J to 2 bases, leaving 8 bases not matched to a gene. The V gene's germline CDR1 is MGHRA and CDR2 YSYEKL. The CDR3 loop reads CASSPRDRGGTGANVLTF. Here the CDR3 DNA reads TGCGCCAGCAGCCCCCGGGACAGGGGTGGTACTGGGGCCAACGTCCTGACTTTC.

The V gene is TRBV7-9, the J gene TRBJ2-1; the match to TRBD2 covers 8 bases. The CDR3 contains 14 residues. Germline V lookup: CDR1 SEHNR, CDR2 FQNEAQ (reference sequence). The junction had 8 bases not matched to a gene; V was cut back by 6 bases and J by 7 bases. CDR3 sequence reads: CASRTSGLANEQFF. CDR3 nucleotides: TGTGCCAGCAGAACGTCTGGACTAGCTAATGAGCAGTTCTTC.

The chain combines TRBV6-4 with TRBJ2-1; TRBD1 matches 9 bases. V dropped 6 bases and J dropped 6; count of bases not matched to a gene: 12. The CDR3 is 16 amino acids. CDR1 is MRHNA, CDR2 SNTAGT, per germline. The chain's CDR3 is CASSRRQGGAFNEQFF. As DNA, the CDR3 is TGTGCCAGCAGCCGCCGACAGGGGGGCGCCTTCAATGAGCAGTTCTTC.

This rearrangement joins TRBV19 to TRBJ1-6; 7 positions agree with TRBD1. This CDR3 is 14 amino acids long. Germline CDR1 and CDR2: LNHDA and SQIVND (reference sequence). Trimming took 3 bases from V and 12 from J; bases not matched to a gene: 8. The DNA for the CDR3 is TGTGCCAGTAGTATTGGACAGGAAGCCCGACCCCTCCACTTT. Protein: CASSIGQEARPLHF.

The chain couples TRBV4-2 to TRBJ1-4; TRBD1 might be the D (5 bases). The CDR3 spans 16 residues. Germline V gives CDR1 LGHNA, CDR2 YNFKEQ. V was shortened by 1 base and J by 8 bases, with 17 bases between the two germline ends. The CDR3 is CASSQGGDGLREKLFF. DNA for the CDR3: TGTGCCAGCAGCCAAGGTGGGGACGGCCTAAGAGAAAAACTGTTTTTT.

V and J are TRBV10-3 and TRBJ2-3; D may correspond to TRBD1 or TRBD2 (5 bases each). Germline V lookup: CDR1 ENHRY, CDR2 SYGVKD. The V end lost 5 bases, the J end lost 1 base, and 7 bases lay between the germline ends. This CDR3 has 13 amino acids. The CDR3 loop reads CAISPGRTDTQYF. The CDR3 DNA reads as TGTGCCATCAGTCCGGGGCGCACAGATACGCAGTATTTT.

The chain uses TRBV6-6 and TRBJ2-1, with D hard to call. The length of the CDR3 is 13 residues. Germline V gives CDR1 MNHNY, CDR2 SVGAGI (reference sequence). Trimming removed 0 bases from V and 2 bases from J, with 2 bases in between. CDR3 DNA sequence: TGTGCCAGCAGTTACTCCACCTACAATGAGCAGTTCTTC. Its translation: CASSYSTYNEQFF.

This chain joins TRBV4-3 and TRBJ1-2; D uncertain. V was clipped by 2 bases and J by 2 bases, with 9 bases between them. Germline V CDR1 and CDR2: LGHNA, YSLEER. This CDR3 region has 14 residues. CDR3 in DNA: TGCGCCAGCAGCCAATTTACGGGGAACTATGGCTACACCTTC. This gives the protein CASSQFTGNYGYTF.

The chain is built from TRBV27 and TRBJ2-1; D gene uncertain. V was trimmed by 2 bases and J by 5 bases, leaving 13 bases between them. Germline CDR1 MNHEY, CDR2 SMNVEV (reference sequence). The CDR3 runs 15 residues. CDR3 region: CASSLPPTLNNEQFF. CDR3 coding DNA: TGTGCCAGCAGTTTACCTCCAACCCTAAACAATGAGCAGTTCTTC.

This CDR3 reads CASSFTRSRSSYEQYF. The CDR3 region has the DNA TGTGCCAGCAGCTTTACTCGATCAAGAAGCTCCTACGAGCAGTACTTC. This chain uses TRBV11-3 with TRBJ2-7; D gene ambiguous. V was cut by 3 bases and J by 0 bases, with 15 bases left in between. The CDR3 covers 16 residues. CDR1 is SGHNT and CDR2 is YENEEA in the germline V gene.

The CDR3 is CASSPVGGGSLPNTGELFF. The CDR3 nucleotides are TGTGCCAGCTCACCCGTAGGTGGGGGCTCCCTCCCGAACACCGGGGAGCTGTTTTTT. The chain carries TRBV18 and TRBJ2-2; D is perhaps TRBD1 (6 bases). V gave up 3 bases and J gave up 0 bases, with 20 bases separating them. CDR1 is KGHSH, CDR2 LQKENI, per germline. The CDR3 sequence is 19 residues long. The full variable domain, completed using reference TRBV18 and TRBJ2-2, is NAGVMQNPRHLVRRRGQEARLRCSPMKGHSHVYWYRQLPEEGLKFMVYLQKENIIDESGMPKERFSAEFPKEGPSILRIQQVVRGDSAAYFCASSPVGGGSLPNTGELFFGEGSRLTVL.

This clone was detected a few times. The V and J genes are TRBV9 and TRBJ2-3, with 10 bases lining up with TRBD2. Germline trimming cut 0 bases from V and 0 bases from J; bases unmatched to any gene: 10. The CDR3 length is 19 residues. Germline V CDR1 and CDR2: SGDLS, YYNGEE. CDR3 sequence reads: CASSVVPTSGPSSTDTQYF. CDR3 in DNA: TGTGCCAGCAGCGTAGTCCCGACTAGCGGGCCATCTAGCACAGATACGCAGTATTTT.

This clone was found a few times. This chain joins TRBV5-5 and TRBJ1-1; D uncertain. The V end lost 0 bases, the J end lost 3 bases, and 3 bases lay between the germline ends. CDR3 length: 12 amino acids. The germline gives CDR1 SGHKS, CDR2 YYEKEE (reference sequence). The CDR3 protein is CASSLEDTEAFF. CDR3 nucleotides: TGTGCCAGCAGCTTGGAGGACACTGAAGCTTTCTTT.

The chain couples TRBV7-8 to TRBJ2-7, with D hard to call. Deletions cut 5 bases from V and 6 bases from J, with 17 bases between. Looked up from germline, CDR1 is SGHVS and CDR2 is FQNEAQ. CDR3 size: 14 residues. The CDR3: CASSPKGSTFEQYF. For the CDR3, the DNA is TGTGCCAGCAGCCCTAAGGGCAGTACTTTCGAGCAGTACTTC.

V usage is TRBV11-2 and J usage is TRBJ2-7; D remains unclear. V was cut by 1 base and J by 5 bases, with 12 bases left in between. Germline CDR1 SGHAT, CDR2 FQNNGV. The CDR3 spans 14 residues. CDR3 DNA sequence: TGTGCCAGCAGCTTAGGCCCGGCCTGGGACGAGCAGTACTTC. Translating it yields CASSLGPAWDEQYF. Combining the CDR3 with reference TRBV11-2 and TRBJ2-7 gives the whole variable domain EAGVAQSPRYKIIEKRQSVAFWCNPISGHATLYWYQQILGQGPKLLIQFQNNGVVDDSQLPKDRFSAERLKGVDSTLKIQPAKLEDSAVYLCASSLGPAWDEQYFGPGTRLTVT.